Here is one T cell receptor (beta chain) with its context. This clonotype has only a few counts. Its antigen specificity is not known. Base qualities are missing; no much larger clone stands one base away. The data belong to a study of regulatory T cells in long-lasting Graves disease listed by TCRdb under 2021. With regard to the full study: Persistent Graves' disease was defined as antithyroid drug treatment for over 5 years with persistently positive TSH receptor autoantibodies. In the clinical cohort, patients with persistent Graves' disease had used antithyroid drugs for an average of about 10.3 years. The study was registered as a clinical trial and conducted in China. Peripheral blood TCR sequencing and RNA sequencing compared persistent Graves' disease patients with newly diagnosed Graves' disease patients. A total of around 35 samples underwent TCR sequencing, from about 13 patients with persistent Graves' disease and around 20 patients with newly diagnosed Graves' disease. Results and caveats for the whole study, not just this receptor: Only the TCR beta chain was sequenced and analyzed. More public clonotypes were shared among persistent patients (fewer than 3,000) than among newly diagnosed patients (966). The authors noted that the small sample size was a limitation that may lower accuracy. Only peripheral blood was studied, because thyroid tissue, the primary lesion, was inaccessible. Preferential use of TRBV28, TRBJ1-2 and TRBJ2-5 was observed in persistent disease, whereas TRBV20-1 and TRBJ2-1 were favored in newly diagnosed disease. Compared with newly diagnosed patients, patients with persistent Graves' disease had lower TCR Shannon entropy and fewer highly expanded clones, which suggests clonal expansion.

Libraries were made using multiplex PCR. Sequencing relied on an Illumina HiSeq 4000. iRepertoire HTBI primers and Arm-PCR amplification of CDR3 regions were used to construct TCR beta libraries. PCR products were gel purified before sequencing. The original pipeline was this. A total of roughly 67 TRBV and 14 TRBJ segments were identified across samples and were used for gene usage analysis of CDR3 amino acid clonotypes. Filtered high-quality paired reads were merged into contigs using COPE and FqMerger. Contigs were aligned with BLAST to IMGT TRBV, TRBD and TRBJ reference genes, and CDR3 was defined per IMGT. Any clonotype with a frequency above 0.1% was counted as a highly expanded clone. Shannon entropy was used to measure repertoire diversity, and the Gini coefficient was used to measure V-J evenness. Public clonotypes were defined as clonotypes shared by more than one individual. The raw public data were reprocessed by TCRdb itself: fastp quality trimming at Q25, MiXCR clonotype calling, in-frame beta chains only. Identical CDR3 protein sequences are pooled into one entry, listed with their most common genes and DNA. TCRdb, not the original authors, processed these V and J calls. Within this sample are a few hundred thousand distinct CDR3 sequences, with around 20% of them counted one time only. The top ten hold around 26% of the sample.

Read against the paper, the sample's time point label means: persistent/refractory GD, antithyroid drugs over 5 years with positive TRAb. For both TCR sequencing and RNA sequencing, RNA was extracted from PBMCs in TRIzol. The diagnosis of Graves' disease was made according to American Thyroid Association guidelines. The patients came from an endocrinology department in Xi'an, China. From each patient, around 8.3 milliliters of peripheral blood was collected into an EDTA anticoagulant tube. Ficoll Paque Plus density gradient separation was used to isolate PBMCs, and no additional T cell sorting was done. An Agilent 2100 Bioanalyzer and agarose gel were used to check RNA quality, while a NanoDrop 2000 measured RNA concentration. V is reduced by 10 bases and J by 1 base, leaving a spacing of 13 bases between them. Reading the germline V gene (reference sequence) gives CDR1 LNHDA and CDR2 SQIVND. The CDR3 spans 13 residues, from the cysteine through the phenylalanine. The sequence is cut down to CDR3 DNA, 39 bases in frame from base 1.

The sequence links TRBV19 to TRBJ2-5; no D gene is confidently identified. The source was peripheral blood mononuclear cells (PBMCs), collected when the disease was refractory, from a patient treated with antithyroid drugs. The TCR originated in a female donor with Graves disease. The CDR3 region: CAISRTLQETQYF. The base sequence is TGTGCCATCAGTAGAACACTCCAAGAGACCCAGTACTTC. With all but the CDR3 taken from the reference TRBV19 and TRBJ2-5 genes, the full variable domain is: DGGITQSPKYLFRKEGQNVTLSCEQNLNHDAMYWYRQDPGQGLRLIYYSQIVNDFQKGDIAEGYSVSREKKESFPLTVTSAQKNPTAFYLCAISRTLQETQYFGPGTRLLVL.